One sample yielded the 30 T cell receptor beta chains listed below, sequenced in a study of T-cell memory formation after mild COVID-19 (dated by TCRdb to 2020 to 2022). The library was prepared using 5' RACE. Reads for this sample came from an Illumina NovaSeq 6000. The public sequencing data were trimmed at Q25 with fastp and processed into clonotypes with MiXCR by TCRdb, which kept only in-frame beta chains. CDR3 protein duplicates are merged, each entry listing the most common genes and DNA. The sample table lists 450,000 or so distinct CDR3 sequences, nearly 25% of them with a count of one. The leading ten clones occupy 9.5% to 15% of the sample. Input material: PBMCs or a T cell subset sorted from them (not recorded which). These receptors were obtained from an adult woman who had mild COVID-19 (a few samples of this study predate the infection). The sample titles of this study are shuffled in the database, so cell type and time point are left out; the donor was told from shared clones.

This clonotype has more than one count but fewer than ten. This chain joins TRBV11-3 and TRBJ1-6, with D possibly TRBD1 on 6 matching bases. CDR1 and CDR2 (germline): SGHNT, YENEEA. The CDR3 is 16 amino acids. The ends were cut back, 0 bases at V and 5 bases at J, with 11 bases in the middle. DNA of the CDR3: TGTGCCAGCAGCTTAGATACGGGACATAATAATTCACCCCTCCACTTT. Translated: CASSLDTGHNNSPLHF.

The V gene is TRBV7-2, the J gene TRBJ2-6; 10 bases line up with TRBD1. The CDR3 has 15 amino acids. Germline CDR1 SGHTA, CDR2 FQGNSA. Trimming cost V 4 bases and J 10 bases; bases outside gene matches: 7. The CDR3 DNA reads as TGTGCCAGCAGCTCCAATGCGGGACAGGGGAACGTCCTGACTTTC. Encoded protein: CASSSNAGQGNVLTF.

In DNA, the CDR3 is TGTGCCAGCAGCTCCGGACAGGGAGGATACAATGAGCAGTTCTTC. Protein: CASSSGQGGYNEQFF. The V call is TRBV7-6, the J call TRBJ2-1, with 8 bases fitting TRBD1. The CDR3 extends over 15 amino acids. Germline CDR1 SGHVS, CDR2 FNYEAQ. Unmatched junction bases numbered 6, after V lost 4 bases and J lost 4 bases.

V is TRBV7-2 and J is TRBJ2-1; TRBD2 is a possible D gene (5 bases). V was trimmed by 1 base and J by 2 bases, leaving 24 bases between them. This CDR3 comprises 20 residues. Per germline, CDR1 SGHTA and CDR2 FQGNSA. The CDR3 DNA reads as TGTGCCAGCAGCTTAGAGCTGGGCTCCAGCGGTTCATGGGCCTACAATGAGCAGTTCTTC. Translating it yields CASSLELGSSGSWAYNEQFF.

The chain employs TRBV5-5 and TRBJ2-3; D tentatively fits TRBD1 or TRBD2 (5 bases each). The CDR3 is 17 amino acids. Germline V lookup: CDR1 SGHKS, CDR2 YYEKEE (reference sequence). Trimming took 4 bases from V and 2 from J, leaving 20 bases between them. The CDR3 DNA follows: TGTGCCAGCAGCCCTGGATGGGACCGTCCTCTCACAGATACGCAGTATTTT. It yields the protein CASSPGWDRPLTDTQYF.

This clonotype has just a few counts. This chain joins TRBV7-6 and TRBJ2-1; 8 bases are a match to TRBD2. The V and J ends lost 2 bases and 5 bases, in that order; junction bases with no gene match: 11. Germline loops: CDR1 SGHVS, CDR2 FNYEAQ. This CDR3 contains 17 residues. CDR3 residues: CASSLIPPSGPNNEQFF. In DNA form, the CDR3 reads TGTGCCAGCAGCTTAATTCCCCCTAGCGGGCCAAACAATGAGCAGTTCTTC.

The chain couples TRBV7-3 to TRBJ2-6; TRBD1 agrees at 10 bases. Per the germline V gene, CDR1 is SGHTA and CDR2 is FQGTGA. Germline trimming cut 5 bases from V and 2 bases from J; bases unmatched to any gene: 9. The CDR3 covers 18 residues. Here the CDR3 DNA reads TGTGCCAGCAGCAATGCCGGGACAGGGGTCACTGGGGCCAACGTCCTGACTTTC. As protein: CASSNAGTGVTGANVLTF.

This clonotype turned up a few times. The gene calls are TRBV20-1 and TRBJ2-4, with D tentatively TRBD1 (6 bases). Trimming pared 1 base from V and 0 bases from J, leaving 16 bases between. Germline V gene sequence: CDR1 DFQATT, CDR2 SNEGSKA (reference sequence). The CDR3 length is 17 residues. The CDR3 sequence: CSARAQGFTAAKNIQYF. The DNA for the CDR3 is TGCAGTGCTAGAGCCCAGGGGTTTACCGCAGCCAAAAACATTCAGTACTTC.

In its sample, this clonotype was seen a few times. The CDR3 DNA follows: TGCAGTGCTAGAGTCCGGCTAGCGGGTAGCTCCTACGAGCAGTACTTC. The encoded protein is CSARVRLAGSSYEQYF. The genes are TRBV20-1 and TRBJ2-7, with 8 bases aligning to TRBD2. Germline loops: CDR1 DFQATT, CDR2 SNEGSKA (reference sequence). This CDR3 is built from 16 residues. The ends lost 1 base at V and 0 bases at J; junction bases unmatched: 8.

The chain uses TRBV19 and TRBJ1-2, with a weak D call TRBD1 (6 bases). This CDR3 is built from 15 residues. Germline values: CDR1 LNHDA, CDR2 SQIVND (reference sequence). V gave up 4 bases and J gave up 3 bases, with 15 bases separating them. CDR3: CASSTPGQLYYGYTF. Written as DNA, the CDR3 is TGTGCCAGTAGTACCCCGGGACAACTGTACTATGGCTACACCTTC.

The chain carries TRBV7-9 and TRBJ1-1, with D perhaps TRBD1 (5 bases). The CDR3 length is 16 residues. Germline-derived CDR1 and CDR2 are SEHNR and FQNEAQ (reference sequence). V was trimmed by 6 bases and J by 3 bases, leaving 20 bases between them. The CDR3 DNA follows: TGTGCCAGCAGACCCCCGTTTCGGACGGGGGACACTGAAGCTTTCTTT. Translating it yields CASRPPFRTGDTEAFF.

The V gene is TRBV4-3, the J gene TRBJ2-7; maybe TRBD1 (5 bases). The CDR3 runs 15 residues. V was shortened by 1 base and J by 1 base, with 11 bases between the two germline ends. Germline CDR1 LGHNA, CDR2 YSLEER. The CDR3 here is CASSQAFDSSYEQYF. CDR3 nucleotides: TGCGCCAGCAGCCAAGCATTCGACAGTTCCTACGAGCAGTACTTC.

The gene calls are TRBV5-4 and TRBJ1-3, with 7 positions matching TRBD1. The CDR3 has 15 residues. Germline CDR1 reads SGHNT; CDR2 reads YYREEE (reference sequence). Trimming at V came to 3 bases and at J to 0 bases, leaving 3 bases not matched to a gene. CDR3 sequence (DNA): TGTGCCAGCAGCTCCAGACAGGGCTCTGGAAACACCATATATTTT. It codes for CASSSRQGSGNTIYF.

This clonotype was counted a few times. The gene calls are TRBV5-1 and TRBJ2-1; 8 bases match TRBD1. The CDR3 runs to 15 residues. J was trimmed by 5 bases and V by 3 bases; bases with no gene match: 7. Germline loops: CDR1 SGHRS, CDR2 YFSETQ. The CDR3 DNA follows: TGCGCCAGCAGCTCTGGACAGGGAACCCACAATGAGCAGTTCTTC. This gives the protein CASSSGQGTHNEQFF. Full variable domain (remainder filled in from reference TRBV5-1 and TRBJ2-1): KAGVTQTPRYLIKTRGQQVTLSCSPISGHRSVSWYQQTPGQGLQFLFEYFSETQRNKGNFPGRFSGRQFSNSRSEMNVSTLELGDSALYLCASSSGQGTHNEQFFGPGTRLTVL.

This clonotype has only a few counts. This chain joins TRBV7-9 and TRBJ2-5; D may match TRBD1 or TRBD2 (5 bases each). This CDR3 contains 15 residues. The V end lost 7 bases, the J end lost 5 bases, and 20 bases lay between the germline ends. Germline CDR1 and CDR2: SEHNR and FQNEAQ (reference sequence). The CDR3 bases are TGTGCCAGCACCCCCGGGGCGATGGGCCATGAGACCCAGTACTTC. This translates into CASTPGAMGHETQYF. Looking up the rest from reference TRBV7-9 and TRBJ2-5 gives the full variable domain: DTGVSQNPRHKITKRGQNVTFRCDPISEHNRLYWYRQTLGQGPEFLTYFQNEAQLEKSRLLSDRFSAERPKGSFSTLEIQRTEQGDSAMYLCASTPGAMGHETQYFGPGTRLLVL.

This chain joins TRBV12-3 or TRBV12-4 and TRBJ2-1; TRBD2 matches 13 bases. V was clipped by 4 bases and J by 6 bases; unmatched bases: 3. This CDR3 spans 15 amino acids. The CDR3 sequence is CASSSTSGGPNEQFF. CDR3 DNA: TGTGCCAGCAGTTCGACTAGCGGGGGGCCCAATGAGCAGTTCTTC.

The gene calls are TRBV6-4 and TRBJ2-3; 10 nucleotides align to TRBD2. Germline CDR1 MRHNA, CDR2 SNTAGT. V lost 4 bases and J lost 0; bases outside the gene matches: 1. The length of the CDR3 is 15 residues. DNA for the CDR3: TGTGCCAGCAGTGTGACTAGCGGGAGCACAGATACGCAGTATTTT. Translation: CASSVTSGSTDTQYF.

A note on this clonotype: At one boundary the junction diverges from the germline segment, which might be a read error. The rearrangement joins TRBV23-1 to TRBJ1-5; D not resolved. TRBV23-1 is an ORF; its function is uncertain. The CDR3 has 9 residues. The CDR3 sequence: CASKRELWF. CDR3 bases: TGCGCCAGCAAACGTGAACTCTGGTTT.

J is TRBJ2-5 and V is TRBV15, with 7 bases identical to TRBD2. The CDR3 spans 15 residues. V was clipped by 3 bases and J by 5 bases; unmatched bases: 9. The V gene's germline CDR1 is LNHNV and CDR2 YYDKDF (reference sequence). CDR3 sequence (DNA): TGTGCCACCAGCAGGGGCGGGGGTAGCGGGGAGACCCAGTACTTC. Its translation: CATSRGGGSGETQYF.

This rearrangement joins TRBV9 to TRBJ1-2; D might be TRBD1 (5 bases). This CDR3 region has 14 residues. CDR1 is SGDLS, CDR2 YYNGEE, per germline. Trimming pared 3 bases from V and 4 bases from J, leaving 13 bases between. The CDR3 DNA reads as TGTGCCAGCAGCGGTGAGGGGACGGGCTATGGCTACACCTTC. This sequence encodes CASSGEGTGYGYTF. The full variable domain, completed using reference TRBV9 and TRBJ1-2, is DSGVTQTPKHLITATGQRVTLRCSPRSGDLSVYWYQQSLDQGLQFLIQYYNGEERAKGNILERFSAQQFPDLHSELNLSSLELGDSALYFCASSGEGTGYGYTFGSGTRLTVV.

This clonotype has just a few counts. The chain carries TRBV6-5 and TRBJ2-7; D is possibly TRBD1 or TRBD2 (6 bases each). Germline-derived CDR1 and CDR2 are MNHEY and SVGAGI. The CDR3 contains 15 residues. Trimming cost V 2 bases and J 7 bases, with 18 bases left between them. CDR3 amino acids: CASSYRRTAGGEQYF. CDR3 sequence (DNA): TGTGCCAGCAGTTACCGAAGGACAGCCGGAGGGGAGCAGTACTTC.

J is TRBJ2-1 and V is TRBV7-2, with 14 bases fitting TRBD2. Germline V gene lookup returns CDR1 SGHTA and CDR2 FQGNSA. V shed 0 bases and J 2 bases; nucleotides not matched to a gene: 3. The CDR3 has 18 residues. The CDR3 is CASSLATSGGAPYNEQFF. The CDR3 coding sequence is TGTGCCAGCAGCTTAGCGACTAGCGGGGGGGCCCCCTACAATGAGCAGTTCTTC.

The V and J genes are TRBV27 and TRBJ2-1; D is unclear. The CDR3 is 13 amino acids. V gave up 1 base and J gave up 7 bases, with 8 bases separating them. In germline, CDR1 is MNHEY, CDR2 SMNVEV (reference sequence). This chain's CDR3 is CASSLWAGNEQFF. The CDR3 DNA reads TGTGCCAGCAGTTTATGGGCTGGGAATGAGCAGTTCTTC.

The table lists this clonotype with many counts. This chain links TRBV5-5 with TRBJ2-1, with 10 bases fitting TRBD2. The germline V gene has CDR1 SGHKS and CDR2 YYEKEE (reference sequence). V trimming: 4 bases; J trimming: 6 bases; junction bases outside the gene matches: 4. CDR3 length equals 14 residues. CDR3 region: CASSDASGGNEQFF. The CDR3 DNA follows: TGTGCCAGCAGCGATGCTAGCGGGGGCAATGAGCAGTTCTTC.

This clonotype showed up just a few times. This chain links TRBV7-9 with TRBJ1-2, with 8 bases identical to TRBD1. Germline-derived CDR1 and CDR2 are SEHNR and FQNEAQ (reference sequence). With V trimmed by 4 bases and J by 6 bases, 13 bases remained unmatched. CDR3 size: 16 residues. The CDR3 DNA is TGTGCCAGCAGCTCCAGTCCCTCTCAGGGGGCTGATGGCTACACCTTC. This gives the protein CASSSSPSQGADGYTF.

There are a few counts of this clonotype. The chain has TRBV5-1 and TRBJ2-5, with D unresolved. Trimming took 0 bases from V and 3 from J, leaving 18 bases between them. There are 17 residues in the CDR3. Germline values: CDR1 SGHRS, CDR2 YFSETQ. The CDR3 is CASSLGPSSRRKETQYF. The DNA of the CDR3 is TGCGCCAGCAGCTTGGGTCCATCCTCGCGACGAAAAGAGACCCAGTACTTC.

This clonotype was counted a few times. The V gene is TRBV6-5, the J gene TRBJ2-1, with 11 positions matching TRBD2. The V gene end was trimmed by 2 bases and the J gene end by 3 bases; junction bases not matched to a gene: 6. In germline, CDR1 is MNHEY, CDR2 SVGAGI. The CDR3 has 17 residues. CDR3 region: CASSYHSGRAYYNEQFF. The CDR3 nucleotides are TGTGCCAGCAGTTACCATAGCGGGAGGGCCTACTACAATGAGCAGTTCTTC.

This clonotype was counted between two and nine times. V and J are TRBV24-1 and TRBJ2-1; D is perhaps TRBD1 (5 bases). This CDR3 region has 14 residues. CDR1 is KGHDR, CDR2 SFDVKD, per germline. Trimming left V 7 bases short and J 8 bases short, with 17 bases between. The chain's CDR3 is CATSSLDQGDEQFF. The CDR3 coding sequence is TGTGCCACCAGCAGCCTGGACCAGGGTGATGAGCAGTTCTTC.

This chain uses TRBV9 with TRBJ1-1; D is unresolved. The length of the CDR3 is 16 residues. Germline V gene sequence: CDR1 SGDLS, CDR2 YYNGEE. V lost 0 bases and J 1 base, leaving 13 bases between the germline ends. The DNA for the CDR3 is TGTGCCAGCAGCGTAGAAGGTCCGTCGAGGAACACTGAAGCTTTCTTT. Its protein is CASSVEGPSRNTEAFF.

V usage is TRBV4-1 and J usage is TRBJ2-4; TRBD1 aligns across 7 bases. Germline V lookup: CDR1 MGHRA, CDR2 YSYEKL. V lost 0 bases and J lost 9; bases outside the gene matches: 5. This CDR3 comprises 14 residues. The CDR3 coding sequence is TGCGCCAGCAGCCAAGAGGACAGGCGCGGCATTCAGTACTTC. It specifies CASSQEDRRGIQYF.